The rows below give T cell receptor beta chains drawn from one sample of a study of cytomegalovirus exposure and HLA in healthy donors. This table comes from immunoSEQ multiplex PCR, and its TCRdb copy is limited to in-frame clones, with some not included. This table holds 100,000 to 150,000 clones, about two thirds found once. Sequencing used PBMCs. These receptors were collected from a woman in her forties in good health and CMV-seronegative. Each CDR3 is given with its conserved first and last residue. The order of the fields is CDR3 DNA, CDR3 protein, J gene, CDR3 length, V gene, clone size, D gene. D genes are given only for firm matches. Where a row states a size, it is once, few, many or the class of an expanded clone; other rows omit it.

cdr3_nt: TGTGCCAGCAGCCCCCCCGGGACAGGGGTGGGGACTGAAGCTTTCTTT
cdr3_aa: CASSPPGTGVGTEAFF
j_call: TRBJ1-1
cdr3_length: 16
v_call: TRBV9
clone_size: few
d_call: TRBD1

cdr3_nt: TGTGCCAGCAGCTCCGGACAGGGGGACACTGAAGCTTTCTTT
cdr3_aa: CASSSGQGDTEAFF
j_call: TRBJ1-1
cdr3_length: 14
v_call: TRBV7-9
clone_size: -
d_call: TRBD1

cdr3_nt: TGTGCCAGCACCCCCGGGCAGGGAACTAACTATGGCTACACCTTC
cdr3_aa: CASTPGQGTNYGYTF
j_call: TRBJ1-2
cdr3_length: 15
v_call: TRBV7-8
clone_size: -
d_call: -

cdr3_nt: TGTGCCAGCAGCCAGGCGACTAGCGGGGGGGCGAATACGCAGTATTTT
cdr3_aa: CASSQATSGGANTQYF
j_call: TRBJ2-3
cdr3_length: 16
v_call: TRBV4-2
clone_size: -
d_call: TRBD2

cdr3_nt: TGTGCCAGCTCACCATCGGGTGAGCAGTACTTC
cdr3_aa: CASSPSGEQYF
j_call: TRBJ2-7
cdr3_length: 11
v_call: TRBV18
clone_size: few
d_call: -

cdr3_nt: TGTGCCTGGATGGCGGCAAGCTCCTACGAGCAGTACTTC
cdr3_aa: CAWMAASSYEQYF
j_call: TRBJ2-7
cdr3_length: 13
v_call: TRBV30
clone_size: -
d_call: -

cdr3_nt: TGTGCCTGGAGTGAACAGGGGTGGACTGAAGCTTTCTTT
cdr3_aa: CAWSEQGWTEAFF
j_call: TRBJ1-1
cdr3_length: 13
v_call: TRBV30
clone_size: few
d_call: TRBD1

cdr3_nt: TGTGCCAGCAGCGTAGCCGGAGGAATCGAAGAGACCCAGTACTTC
cdr3_aa: CASSVAGGIEETQYF
j_call: TRBJ2-5
cdr3_length: 15
v_call: TRBV9
clone_size: -
d_call: -

cdr3_nt: TGTGCCAGCAGCTTAGGACAGGGAATTCCCTATGGCTACACCTTC
cdr3_aa: CASSLGQGIPYGYTF
j_call: TRBJ1-2
cdr3_length: 15
v_call: TRBV7-9
clone_size: few
d_call: TRBD1

cdr3_nt: TGTGCCAGCAGCCCAGTGGGGTTTAGGGGGACTGAAGCTTTCTTT
cdr3_aa: CASSPVGFRGTEAFF
j_call: TRBJ1-1
cdr3_length: 15
v_call: TRBV6-1
clone_size: once
d_call: -

cdr3_nt: TGTGCCAGCAGTTACCCGGCGGGGGGGCCATCAGATACGCAGTATTTT
cdr3_aa: CASSYPAGGPSDTQYF
j_call: TRBJ2-3
cdr3_length: 16
v_call: TRBV6-6
clone_size: -
d_call: TRBD2

cdr3_nt: TGTGCCAGCAGTGACCTCGACAGGGGTGCCTATAATTCACCCCTCCACTTT
cdr3_aa: CASSDLDRGAYNSPLHF
j_call: TRBJ1-6
cdr3_length: 17
v_call: TRBV25-1
clone_size: -
d_call: TRBD1

cdr3_nt: TGTGCCAGTAGGACGGATCTGTATTACGGGGGAAACTATGGCTACACCTTC
cdr3_aa: CASRTDLYYGGNYGYTF
j_call: TRBJ1-2
cdr3_length: 17
v_call: TRBV19
clone_size: -
d_call: -

cdr3_nt: TGCGCCAGCAGTTTCGGGGGCTCCTACGAGCAGTACTTC
cdr3_aa: CASSFGGSYEQYF
j_call: TRBJ2-7
cdr3_length: 13
v_call: TRBV4-1
clone_size: once
d_call: -

cdr3_nt: TGTGCCAGCAGTCCCAGCGGGGGGGTCTCCGGGGAGCTGTTTTTT
cdr3_aa: CASSPSGGVSGELFF
j_call: TRBJ2-2
cdr3_length: 15
v_call: TRBV2
clone_size: once
d_call: TRBD2

cdr3_nt: TGTGCCAGCAGCTTAGGGTCGGCAGGGCTTAATGAAAAACTGTTTTTT
cdr3_aa: CASSLGSAGLNEKLFF
j_call: TRBJ1-4
cdr3_length: 16
v_call: TRBV7-8
clone_size: -
d_call: -

cdr3_nt: TGTGCCAGCAGCCAATCCGGGACAGGGTTCTATGGCTACACCTTC
cdr3_aa: CASSQSGTGFYGYTF
j_call: TRBJ1-2
cdr3_length: 15
v_call: TRBV4-2
clone_size: few
d_call: TRBD1

cdr3_nt: TGTGCCAGCAGCCAGCCGGGACACATGGGTTACGAGCAGTACTTC
cdr3_aa: CASSQPGHMGYEQYF
j_call: TRBJ2-7
cdr3_length: 15
v_call: TRBV4-2
clone_size: -
d_call: -

cdr3_nt: TGTGCCAGTAGTAAGTTACGCGGTCAGGAAGCTTTCTTT
cdr3_aa: CASSKLRGQEAFF
j_call: TRBJ1-1
cdr3_length: 13
v_call: TRBV19
clone_size: -
d_call: -

cdr3_nt: TGTGCCAGCAGTAAAGGGACAGACTATGGCTACACCTTC
cdr3_aa: CASSKGTDYGYTF
j_call: TRBJ1-2
cdr3_length: 13
v_call: TRBV6-5
clone_size: -
d_call: TRBD1

cdr3_nt: TGTGCCAGCAGCTTTATAGCGGGGAGCCAAGAGACCCAGTACTTC
cdr3_aa: CASSFIAGSQETQYF
j_call: TRBJ2-5
cdr3_length: 15
v_call: TRBV7-3
clone_size: -
d_call: TRBD2

cdr3_nt: TGCGCCAGCAGCTCAGGATACCGGTACACTGAAGCTTTCTTT
cdr3_aa: CASSSGYRYTEAFF
j_call: TRBJ1-1
cdr3_length: 14
v_call: TRBV5-1
clone_size: -
d_call: -

cdr3_nt: TGTGCCAGCAGTTTGGGGACAGGGGGCATAGTTCAGCCCCAGCATTTT
cdr3_aa: CASSLGTGGIVQPQHF
j_call: TRBJ1-5
cdr3_length: 16
v_call: TRBV28
clone_size: few
d_call: TRBD1

cdr3_nt: TGTGCCAGCAGCGATGGGGGCCGAAGGACTGAAGCTTTCTTT
cdr3_aa: CASSDGGRRTEAFF
j_call: TRBJ1-1
cdr3_length: 14
v_call: TRBV9
clone_size: -
d_call: -

cdr3_nt: TGCAGCGTTGAGGGGACTAGCGGGGTTTACGAGCAGTACTTC
cdr3_aa: CSVEGTSGVYEQYF
j_call: TRBJ2-7
cdr3_length: 14
v_call: TRBV29-1
clone_size: -
d_call: TRBD2

cdr3_nt: TGTGCCAGCAGCCCCGGAGGGACTAATGAAAAACTGTTTTTT
cdr3_aa: CASSPGGTNEKLFF
j_call: TRBJ1-4
cdr3_length: 14
v_call: TRBV28
clone_size: -
d_call: -

cdr3_nt: TGTGCCAGCAGTTACTCGGGCCCAGGGGGGAATGAGCAGTTCTTC
cdr3_aa: CASSYSGPGGNEQFF
j_call: TRBJ2-1
cdr3_length: 15
v_call: TRBV6-5
clone_size: -
d_call: -

cdr3_nt: TGTGCCAGCAGTGAATATGGGACAGGGTCGAACACTGAAGCTTTCTTT
cdr3_aa: CASSEYGTGSNTEAFF
j_call: TRBJ1-1
cdr3_length: 16
v_call: TRBV6-1
clone_size: few
d_call: TRBD1

cdr3_nt: TGTGCCAGCAGCTTAGGACCGGGAGAGACCCAGTACTTC
cdr3_aa: CASSLGPGETQYF
j_call: TRBJ2-5
cdr3_length: 13
v_call: TRBV7-2
clone_size: -
d_call: -

cdr3_nt: TGCGCCAGCAGCCCCCCCCAGCGACTTCTTCACTACGAGCAGTACTTC
cdr3_aa: CASSPPQRLLHYEQYF
j_call: TRBJ2-7
cdr3_length: 16
v_call: TRBV5-1
clone_size: -
d_call: -

cdr3_nt: TGTGCTAGTGGTTTGCCCTCCGACAGGGCCGGCACTGAAGCTTTCTTT
cdr3_aa: CASGLPSDRAGTEAFF
j_call: TRBJ1-1
cdr3_length: 16
v_call: TRBV12-5
clone_size: -
d_call: TRBD1

cdr3_nt: TGTGCCAGCAGTTCCTCAGGGGGAGGTCAGCCCCAGCATTTT
cdr3_aa: CASSSSGGGQPQHF
j_call: TRBJ1-5
cdr3_length: 14
v_call: TRBV28
clone_size: once
d_call: TRBD1

cdr3_nt: TGTGCCTGCCAAGACAGACTCTATGGCTACACCTTC
cdr3_aa: CACQDRLYGYTF
j_call: TRBJ1-2
cdr3_length: 12
v_call: TRBV30
clone_size: few
d_call: -